This T cell receptor (beta chain) was profiled in a study of technical replicates of blood from several donors (dated by TCRdb to 2016 to 2017). The library came from the immunoSEQ multiplex PCR assay. The clones in this table, taken by TCRdb from immuneACCESS, are in-frame only. Not every clone is retained; where verified, under half of the shortfall comes from an unresolved V gene, and the cause of the rest is unknown. The sample yields about 100,000 clones; around 96% were counted once. The ten largest clones take up approximately 0.2% of the sample. This clone showed up just once. There is no known antigen for this receptor. No per-base quality is available; no much larger clone lies one base away. CDR1 MGHRA and CDR2 YSYEKL were looked up in the germline V gene. The junction shows trimming of 0 bases on V and 1 base on J, plus 15 bases between the germline ends. The CDR3 spans 17 residues, from the cysteine through the phenylalanine. Kept here is only the CDR3 DNA, which spans 51 bases and is read in frame from base 1.

What was sequenced was T cells isolated from PBMCs. The chain was built from TRBV4-1 and TRBJ1-1; 6 matching bases give a weak D call of TRBD1. The receptor's source is a human donor in good health. The bases are TGCGCCAGCAGCCAAGATTGGTCGCAGGGGAAGAACACTGAAGCTTTCTTT. Its protein is CASSQDWSQGKNTEAFF.